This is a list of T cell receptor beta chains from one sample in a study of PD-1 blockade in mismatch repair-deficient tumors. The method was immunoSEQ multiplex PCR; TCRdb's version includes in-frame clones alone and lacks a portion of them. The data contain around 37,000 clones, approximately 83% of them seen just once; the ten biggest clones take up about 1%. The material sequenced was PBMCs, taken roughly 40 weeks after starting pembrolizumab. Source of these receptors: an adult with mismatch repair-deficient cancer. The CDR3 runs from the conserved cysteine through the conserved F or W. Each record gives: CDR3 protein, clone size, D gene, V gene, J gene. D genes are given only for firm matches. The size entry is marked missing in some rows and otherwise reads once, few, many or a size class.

CDR3 protein: CASSRKAGGKADTQYF
clone size: NA
D gene: TRBD2
V gene: TRBV7-2
J gene: TRBJ2-3

CDR3 protein: CASSVEGPYEQYF
clone size: NA
D gene: NA
V gene: TRBV9
J gene: TRBJ2-7

CDR3 protein: CASSVGLAATYEQYF
clone size: few
D gene: TRBD2
V gene: TRBV9
J gene: TRBJ2-7

CDR3 protein: CASSQGLFGGDSYGYTF
clone size: NA
D gene: NA
V gene: TRBV4-2
J gene: TRBJ1-2

CDR3 protein: CASSPGLAILDVYNEQFF
clone size: NA
D gene: TRBD2
V gene: TRBV4-2
J gene: TRBJ2-1

CDR3 protein: CASSFYSSYEQYF
clone size: once
D gene: NA
V gene: TRBV5-5
J gene: TRBJ2-7

CDR3 protein: CASSLLQSTNEKLFF
clone size: NA
D gene: NA
V gene: TRBV28
J gene: TRBJ1-4

CDR3 protein: CAIHREGGYTF
clone size: NA
D gene: NA
V gene: TRBV10-2
J gene: TRBJ1-2

CDR3 protein: CASSDSLGNTEAFF
clone size: NA
D gene: NA
V gene: TRBV10-2
J gene: TRBJ1-1

CDR3 protein: CASSAGQGDWYEQYF
clone size: few
D gene: TRBD1
V gene: TRBV7-9
J gene: TRBJ2-7

CDR3 protein: CASTGYSGRVFF
clone size: NA
D gene: TRBD2
V gene: TRBV10-1
J gene: TRBJ2-1

CDR3 protein: CASSTSGGTNEKLFF
clone size: once
D gene: TRBD1
V gene: TRBV19
J gene: TRBJ1-4

CDR3 protein: CASSLVWETSFEQFF
clone size: NA
D gene: NA
V gene: TRBV7-2
J gene: TRBJ2-1

CDR3 protein: CAWSVGGARGEAFF
clone size: NA
D gene: NA
V gene: TRBV30
J gene: TRBJ1-1

CDR3 protein: CAISGRLADYNEQFF
clone size: NA
D gene: TRBD2
V gene: TRBV10-3
J gene: TRBJ2-1

CDR3 protein: CASSHVGAGVETQYF
clone size: NA
D gene: NA
V gene: TRBV14
J gene: TRBJ2-5

CDR3 protein: CASSISGLEFSSYEQYF
clone size: NA
D gene: NA
V gene: TRBV19
J gene: TRBJ2-7

CDR3 protein: CASSGGVGTQYF
clone size: NA
D gene: TRBD2
V gene: TRBV7-8
J gene: TRBJ2-3

CDR3 protein: CASSYRDFYNEQFF
clone size: NA
D gene: NA
V gene: TRBV6-5
J gene: TRBJ2-1

CDR3 protein: CASSLEGLYEQYF
clone size: NA
D gene: NA
V gene: TRBV5-1
J gene: TRBJ2-7

CDR3 protein: CASSPNYRESYEQYF
clone size: NA
D gene: NA
V gene: TRBV9
J gene: TRBJ2-7

CDR3 protein: CASSLLWSSGSWTGELFF
clone size: NA
D gene: TRBD2
V gene: TRBV27
J gene: TRBJ2-2

CDR3 protein: CASSLNRDQPQHF
clone size: NA
D gene: NA
V gene: TRBV7-3
J gene: TRBJ1-5

CDR3 protein: CASSYLPSGELFF
clone size: NA
D gene: NA
V gene: TRBV9
J gene: TRBJ2-2

CDR3 protein: CASSSGQNTEAFF
clone size: NA
D gene: NA
V gene: TRBV7-6
J gene: TRBJ1-1

CDR3 protein: CASCITGNTEAFF
clone size: NA
D gene: NA
V gene: TRBV6-1
J gene: TRBJ1-1

CDR3 protein: CASSLTDRFPTTEQYF
clone size: NA
D gene: TRBD1
V gene: TRBV5-4
J gene: TRBJ2-7

CDR3 protein: CASSVAGGQSYNEQFF
clone size: NA
D gene: NA
V gene: TRBV9
J gene: TRBJ2-1

CDR3 protein: CASSFGNRLAEFF
clone size: few
D gene: TRBD2
V gene: TRBV27
J gene: TRBJ2-7

CDR3 protein: CASRQTSGRAYEQYF
clone size: medium-sized
D gene: TRBD2
V gene: TRBV28
J gene: TRBJ2-7

CDR3 protein: CASRALAGFYNEQFF
clone size: NA
D gene: TRBD2
V gene: TRBV6-5
J gene: TRBJ2-1

CDR3 protein: CASSFHRGTTEAFF
clone size: NA
D gene: TRBD1
V gene: TRBV11-3
J gene: TRBJ1-1

CDR3 protein: CASSPRATGTRAFF
clone size: NA
D gene: NA
V gene: TRBV28
J gene: TRBJ1-1